These 24 T cell receptor beta chains share one sample of origin, sequenced in a study of T cell changes during pregnancy in multiple sclerosis. Assay used: immunoSEQ multiplex PCR; TCRdb lists only in-frame clones, some missing. The repertoire holds about 25,000 clones, with about 88% as singletons. Sequencing used CD8+ T cells from peripheral blood mononuclear cells, obtained in the third trimester of pregnancy. The receptors were gathered from a female donor in good health, enrolled as a control in a pregnancy study.

The chain joins TRBV27 to TRBJ2-2, with TRBD2 as a possible D gene (5 bases). Between the trimmed V and J ends, which lost 5 bases and 4 bases, there was a span of 11 bases. The CDR3 loop spans 14 amino acids. Looked up from germline, CDR1 is MNHEY and CDR2 is SMNVEV (reference sequence). Here the CDR3 DNA reads TGTGCCAGCAGTAAACGAGGGAGCACCGGGGAGCTGTTTTTT. This sequence encodes CASSKRGSTGELFF.

The rearrangement uses TRBV2 and TRBJ2-7; D may be TRBD2 (6 bases). Trimming cost V 2 bases and J 3 bases, with 11 bases left between them. The CDR3 length is 14 residues. Looked up from germline, CDR1 is SNHLY and CDR2 is FYNNEI. The CDR3 sequence: CASSEREVLYEQYF. The CDR3 DNA reads as TGTGCCAGCAGTGAAAGGGAGGTGCTCTACGAGCAGTACTTC.

V is TRBV10-3 and J is TRBJ2-6; TRBD2 aligns across 15 bases. The V and J ends lost 8 bases and 4 bases, in that order; junction bases with no gene match: 12. The germline V gene has CDR1 ENHRY and CDR2 SYGVKD. This CDR3 has 19 residues. In DNA, the CDR3 is TGTGCCATCGGGTTGGGACTAGCGGGAGGCCCTCTAGGGGCCAACGTCCTGACTTTC. Protein: CAIGLGLAGGPLGANVLTF.

This clone was seen a few times. This chain connects TRBV5-1 to TRBJ1-5, with D uncertain. CDR1 SGHRS and CDR2 YFSETQ come from the germline V gene. V was cut by 4 bases and J by 7 bases, with 15 bases left in between. The CDR3 consists of 14 residues. This chain's CDR3 is CASSPDESGQPQHF. The CDR3 bases are TGCGCCAGCAGCCCGGACGAAAGCGGACAGCCCCAGCATTTT.

This clone was detected a few times. The chain recombines TRBV4-1 with TRBJ1-1, with a weak D call TRBD1 (5 bases). Germline V gene sequence: CDR1 MGHRA, CDR2 YSYEKL. CDR3 length: 14 amino acids. V lost 2 bases and J 4 bases, leaving 11 bases between the germline ends. The CDR3 nucleotides read TGCGCCAGCAGCCAAACCAACCAGGGCACTGAAGCTTTCTTT. This gives the protein CASSQTNQGTEAFF.

This chain connects TRBV19 to TRBJ2-1, with TRBD1 as a possible D gene (5 bases). This CDR3 is built from 13 residues. Trimming left V 2 bases short and J 7 bases short, with 9 bases between. Germline V gene data show CDR1 as LNHDA and CDR2 as SQIVND (reference sequence). The CDR3 DNA follows: TGTGCCAGTAGTATAAAGGGGCTAAATGAGCAGTTCTTC. This encodes CASSIKGLNEQFF.

V gene TRBV11-2 combines with J gene TRBJ2-3; perhaps TRBD1 as D (6 bases). Germline-derived CDR1 and CDR2 are SGHAT and FQNNGV. Trimming pared 4 bases from V and 4 bases from J, leaving 9 bases between. This CDR3 spans 13 amino acids. CDR3 DNA: TGTGCCAGCAGCTGGACAGCTCCAGATACGCAGTATTTT. This encodes CASSWTAPDTQYF.

The chain combines TRBV19 with TRBJ2-1; 8 bases map to TRBD1. The CDR3 runs to 12 residues. Germline V lookup: CDR1 LNHDA, CDR2 SQIVND (reference sequence). The V gene end was trimmed by 5 bases and the J gene end by 7 bases; junction bases not matched to a gene: 1. CDR3 in amino acids: CASSQGANEQFF. In DNA, the CDR3 is TGTGCCAGTAGTCAGGGGGCAAATGAGCAGTTCTTC.

The rearrangement uses TRBV5-1 and TRBJ1-3; TRBD1 is a possible D gene (5 bases). The CDR3 consists of 14 residues. The V gene lost 2 bases and the J gene lost 3 bases, with 9 bases spanning the gap. Germline CDR1 reads SGHRS; CDR2 reads YFSETQ. The CDR3 reads CASSLGGDGNTIYF. CDR3 nucleotides: TGCGCCAGCAGCTTAGGAGGGGATGGAAACACCATATATTTT.

The chain carries TRBV18 and TRBJ1-5, with a weak D call TRBD1 (6 bases). The CDR3 spans 15 residues. Germline V gene data show CDR1 as KGHSH and CDR2 as LQKENI. The germline V and J ends were trimmed by 3 bases and 2 bases, with 11 bases remaining between them. This CDR3 is CASSPDRYGNQPQHF. The CDR3 region has the DNA TGTGCCAGCTCACCTGACAGGTATGGCAATCAGCCCCAGCATTTT.

The chain joins TRBV5-6 to TRBJ1-5; D might be TRBD1 (5 bases). With 1 base removed from V and 4 bases from J, the gap between germline ends came to 18 bases. From germline, CDR1 is SGHDT and CDR2 YYEEEE. This CDR3 has 17 amino acids. CDR3 sequence (DNA): TGTGCCAGCAGCTTGATGGACGGGGCGCGGGGGAATCAGCCCCAGCATTTT. It specifies CASSLMDGARGNQPQHF.

The V call is TRBV4-1, the J call TRBJ1-5, with unresolved D. The CDR3 runs to 14 residues. CDR1 and CDR2 from the germline V gene are MGHRA and YSYEKL. With 1 base removed from V and 0 bases from J, the gap between germline ends came to 4 bases. CDR3 sequence (DNA): TGCGCCAGCAGCCAAGCTAGTAGCAATCAGCCCCAGCATTTT. Amino acids: CASSQASSNQPQHF.

The chain links TRBV18 to TRBJ2-7; no clear D gene. The length of the CDR3 is 12 residues. In germline, CDR1 is KGHSH, CDR2 LQKENI. V lost 6 bases, J lost 2 bases, and 8 bases lay in between. The CDR3 here is CASSSSAYEQYF. The CDR3 nucleotides read TGTGCCAGCTCTTCTAGTGCCTACGAGCAGTACTTC.

The chain joins TRBV6-6 to TRBJ2-2; unclear D gene. Germline CDR1 reads MNHNY; CDR2 reads SVGAGI (reference sequence). V was trimmed by 4 bases and J by 1 base, leaving 7 bases between them. The CDR3 runs to 14 residues. CDR3 nucleotides: TGTGCCAGCAGTTTTGCCAGGAACACCGGGGAGCTGTTTTTT. It translates to CASSFARNTGELFF.

This chain joins TRBV7-2 and TRBJ2-5; D is perhaps TRBD1 (5 bases). Germline V lookup: CDR1 SGHTA, CDR2 FQGNSA. The V end was cut by 6 bases, the J end by 0 bases, with 11 bases between. The length of the CDR3 is 14 residues. The DNA for the CDR3 is TGTGCCAGCAGTCCCAGGGCTTACCAAGAGACCCAGTACTTC. Encoded protein: CASSPRAYQETQYF.

This clone has just one count. V and J are TRBV19 and TRBJ2-7, with TRBD2 as a possible D gene (6 bases). Germline CDR1 is LNHDA and CDR2 is SQIVND (reference sequence). This CDR3 contains 16 residues. V was shortened by 0 bases and J by 3 bases, with 15 bases between the two germline ends. The CDR3 is CASSIDRGSGNYEQYF. The CDR3 region has the DNA TGTGCCAGTAGTATAGATCGGGGTAGCGGAAACTACGAGCAGTACTTC.

J is TRBJ1-2 and V is TRBV27, with D possibly being TRBD1 (5 bases). The germline CDR1 and CDR2 sequences are MNHEY and SMNVEV (reference sequence). The CDR3 covers 13 residues. The V end was cut by 6 bases, the J end by 6 bases, with 14 bases between. CDR3 amino acids: CASRDGAGHGYTF. The CDR3 DNA is TGTGCCAGCAGGGATGGGGCCGGTCATGGCTACACCTTC.

V is TRBV4-1 and J is TRBJ1-4, with D perhaps matching TRBD1 (5 bases). V lost 0 bases and J 9 bases, leaving 14 bases between the germline ends. Germline V gives CDR1 MGHRA, CDR2 YSYEKL. This CDR3 contains 15 residues. In nucleotides, the CDR3 is TGCGCCAGCAGCCAAGAGGGAACAGGAAGGAAAAAACTGTTTTTT. Translation gives CASSQEGTGRKKLFF.

This clone was picked up one time. V and J are TRBV7-9 and TRBJ1-1; D call uncertain. V was shortened by 8 bases and J by 5 bases, with 12 bases between the two germline ends. Germline CDR1 is SEHNR and CDR2 is FQNEAQ (reference sequence). This CDR3 is built from 12 residues. The CDR3 DNA sequence: TGTGCCAGCTCACTTGGAGCGACTGAAGCTTTCTTT. Protein sequence: CASSLGATEAFF.

This chain links TRBV11-3 with TRBJ1-3; 9 bases line up with TRBD1. Per germline, CDR1 SGHNT and CDR2 YENEEA. Trimming took 5 bases from V and 4 from J; bases not matched to a gene: 21. The CDR3 sequence is 20 residues long. The CDR3: CASSPTVPRDRVLSGNTIYF. In DNA form, the CDR3 reads TGTGCCAGCAGCCCCACCGTTCCTCGGGACAGGGTCCTCTCCGGAAACACCATATATTTT. The full variable domain, with the rest looked up from reference TRBV11-3 and TRBJ1-3, is EAGVVQSPRYKIIEKKQPVAFWCNPISGHNTLYWYLQNLGQGPELLIRYENEEAVDDSQLPKDRFSAERLKGVDSTLKIQPAELGDSAVYLCASSPTVPRDRVLSGNTIYFGEGSWLTVV.

This chain links TRBV7-9 with TRBJ2-3, with 8 bases identical to TRBD2. V dropped 4 bases and J dropped 8; count of bases not matched to a gene: 5. This CDR3 has 13 amino acids. Germline CDR1 SEHNR, CDR2 FQNEAQ (reference sequence). CDR3 in DNA: TGTGCCAGCAGCTCGGGAGGGGCAGTTACGCAGTATTTT. Its translation is CASSSGGAVTQYF.

The CDR3 DNA is TGTGCCGCCTCCGCGGGCCCCCGCACAGATACGCAGTATTTT. As protein: CAASAGPRTDTQYF. The chain recombines TRBV27 with TRBJ2-3, with a weak D call TRBD2 (5 bases). Per the germline V gene, CDR1 is MNHEY and CDR2 is SMNVEV (reference sequence). Trimming shortened V by 11 bases and J by 1 base, and 16 bases separated the two germline ends. The CDR3 runs to 14 residues.

The chain recombines TRBV7-9 with TRBJ2-5; tentative D call: TRBD1 (6 bases). V lost 3 bases to trimming and J lost 7 bases, with 15 bases between them. The CDR3 consists of 14 residues. Germline V gene lookup returns CDR1 SEHNR and CDR2 FQNEAQ (reference sequence). CDR3 sequence: CASSFDTGFGTQYF. CDR3 bases: TGTGCCAGCAGCTTCGATACAGGGTTTGGGACCCAGTACTTC.

For the CDR3, the DNA is TGTGCCAGCAGCGATTGGACAGGGCAAGGTGAGCAGTTCTTC. Translation gives CASSDWTGQGEQFF. The J gene is TRBJ2-1, the V gene TRBV9; 8 bases are a match to TRBD1. The V segment lost 3 bases and the J segment 9 bases; nucleotides outside the gene matches: 8. Germline V gene lookup returns CDR1 SGDLS and CDR2 YYNGEE. The CDR3 is 14 amino acids.